One and the same sample provided the 13 T cell receptor beta chains below, sequenced in a study of OX40 agonist ivuxolimab in advanced cancers. Method: immunoSEQ multiplex PCR; TCRdb's copy keeps in-frame clones and lacks some. The data show roughly 48,000 clones, with 65% to 85% seen just once and approximately 1% held by the top ten. Sequenced here: CD4+ or CD8+ T cells sorted from blood, sampled in a trial of the OX40 agonist ivuxolimab. All receptors derive from an adult with an advanced solid tumor such as melanoma, head and neck, liver or kidney cancer.

The rearrangement joins TRBV5-1 to TRBJ2-1; D uncertain. With 0 bases removed from V and 7 bases from J, the gap between germline ends came to 5 bases. The CDR3 consists of 12 residues. The germline gives CDR1 SGHRS, CDR2 YFSETQ. The CDR3 protein is CASSLVLNEQFF. CDR3 nucleotides: TGCGCCAGCAGCTTGGTTTTAAATGAGCAGTTCTTC. Full variable domain (missing parts from reference TRBV5-1 and TRBJ2-1): KAGVTQTPRYLIKTRGQQVTLSCSPISGHRSVSWYQQTPGQGLQFLFEYFSETQRNKGNFPGRFSGRQFSNSRSEMNVSTLELGDSALYLCASSLVLNEQFFGPGTRLTVL.

The chain couples TRBV19 to TRBJ2-3; D is possibly TRBD1 (6 bases). V lost 7 bases, J lost 6 bases, and 20 bases lay in between. The CDR3 runs 15 residues. Germline V gives CDR1 LNHDA, CDR2 SQIVND (reference sequence). CDR3: CASKVERGRMDTQYF. The DNA of the CDR3 is TGTGCCAGTAAAGTTGAAAGGGGGAGAATGGATACGCAGTATTTT.

The chain uses TRBV6-5 and TRBJ1-3; D is unresolved. Germline V gives CDR1 MNHEY, CDR2 SVGAGI. Trimming shortened V by 8 bases and J by 2 bases, and 13 bases separated the two germline ends. This CDR3 is 14 amino acids long. CDR3 in DNA: TGTGCCAGCGGTTCCGGGTCTACTGGAAACACCATATATTTT. It translates to CASGSGSTGNTIYF.

The chain combines TRBV2 with TRBJ2-2; TRBD2 matches 8 bases. The CDR3 loop spans 16 amino acids. The J segment lost 5 bases and the V segment lost 2 bases, leaving 7 bases of the junction unmatched. Germline CDR1 SNHLY, CDR2 FYNNEI. The CDR3 DNA sequence: TGTGCCAGCAGTGAATCGGGGGGGGCACAGACCGGGGAGCTGTTTTTT. Translating it yields CASSESGGAQTGELFF.

This clone turned up a few times. This chain joins TRBV6-1 and TRBJ1-1; no reliable D call. Trimming left V 1 base short and J 0 bases short, with 12 bases between. This CDR3 spans 16 amino acids. CDR1 and CDR2 from the germline V gene are MNHNS and SASEGT. The CDR3 loop reads CASSEGISVMNTEAFF. The CDR3 bases are TGTGCCAGCAGTGAAGGCATATCCGTTATGAACACTGAAGCTTTCTTT.

The chain employs TRBV10-3 and TRBJ2-6; tentatively, D is TRBD1 (5 bases). Germline CDR1 is ENHRY and CDR2 is SYGVKD. The CDR3 is 13 amino acids. V was pared by 10 bases and J by 2 bases, with 9 bases between. The CDR3 here is CASRAAGANVLTF. DNA of the CDR3: TGTGCCAGCAGGGCGGCTGGGGCCAACGTCCTGACTTTC.

V and J are TRBV6-1 and TRBJ1-1; 8 nucleotides agree with TRBD1. After removal of 1 base from V and 5 bases from J, the junction contained 3 bases not matched to a gene. Germline CDR1 is MNHNS and CDR2 is SASEGT. This CDR3 has 14 residues. The CDR3 here is CASSEGTGITEAFF. The CDR3 region has the DNA TGTGCCAGCAGTGAAGGGACAGGGATTACTGAAGCTTTCTTT.

This rearrangement joins TRBV2 to TRBJ2-3; possible D gene TRBD2, 7 bases. This CDR3 has 15 amino acids. V was clipped by 2 bases and J by 1 base, with 10 bases between them. CDR1 and CDR2 from the germline V gene are SNHLY and FYNNEI. The CDR3 nucleotides are TGTGCCAGCAGTGAAACGGGGGGCCGCACAGATACGCAGTATTTT. This translates into CASSETGGRTDTQYF.

The chain couples TRBV27 to TRBJ2-2, with D perhaps matching TRBD2 (5 bases). The CDR3 consists of 14 residues. Germline-derived CDR1 and CDR2 are MNHEY and SMNVEV (reference sequence). The V end was cut by 3 bases, the J end by 5 bases, with 10 bases between. Here the CDR3 DNA reads TGTGCCAGCAGTTTTGGGAGAACGACCGGGGAGCTGTTTTTT. Its translation is CASSFGRTTGELFF.

The chain combines TRBV6-5 with TRBJ1-2; 7 bases are shared with TRBD1. Germline-derived CDR1 and CDR2 are MNHEY and SVGAGI. CDR3 size: 14 residues. V lost 2 bases and J lost 4; bases outside the gene matches: 4. The CDR3 loop is CASSYEAGGYGYTF. CDR3 bases: TGTGCCAGCAGTTACGAGGCAGGGGGCTATGGCTACACCTTC.

This chain connects TRBV5-1 to TRBJ2-5; D may correspond to TRBD1 or TRBD2 (5 bases each). The CDR3 contains 16 residues. V lost 5 bases and J 0 bases, leaving 17 bases between the germline ends. Per the germline V gene, CDR1 is SGHRS and CDR2 is YFSETQ. CDR3 region: CASRSGGRGNQETQYF. The CDR3 DNA sequence: TGCGCCAGCAGGTCTGGGGGACGGGGTAACCAAGAGACCCAGTACTTC.

As for this clone: One junction end does not reproduce the germline sequence, and a read error may be involved. Other DNA sequences from this sample encode an identical CDR3 as well. The V call is TRBV30, the J call TRBJ1-3; D unclear. The CDR3 runs 13 residues. Germline V lookup: CDR1 GTSNPN, CDR2 SVGIG (reference sequence). CDR3 DNA: TGCGCCACTGGACCGAGCTCTGGAAACACCATATATTTT. Residues: CATGPSSGNTIYF.

The chain has TRBV30 and TRBJ2-1, with no clear D. The CDR3 runs to 12 residues. From germline, CDR1 is GTSNPN and CDR2 SVGIG (reference sequence). The V and J ends lost 0 bases and 10 bases respectively, with 10 bases between them. CDR3 amino acids: CAWSVLVPEQFF. The CDR3 bases are TGTGCCTGGAGTGTATTAGTTCCGGAGCAGTTCTTC.